This TCR beta chain was found in a study of PD-1 blockade in mismatch repair-deficient tumors. This clone was detected a few times. Looked up from germline, CDR1 is ENHRY and CDR2 is SYGVKD. The CDR3 consists of 14 residues. Trimming took 4 bases from V and 3 from J; bases not matched to a gene: 2. PCR or immunohistochemistry showed mismatch repair deficiency in every enrolled patient. TCR sequencing covered a few patients who responded to pembrolizumab. Assay used: immunoSEQ multiplex PCR; TCRdb lists only in-frame clones, some missing. The sample holds over 75,000 clones, about 84% seen once. The V gene is TRBV10-3, the J gene TRBJ1-2; 10 bases fit TRBD1. This specimen was peripheral blood, taken 12 weeks after starting pembrolizumab. The receptor's source is an adult with mismatch repair-deficient cancer. The CDR3 loop reads CAISVGQGDYGYTF. For the CDR3, the DNA is TGTGCCATCAGTGTAGGACAGGGGGACTATGGCTACACCTTC.